This is a list of T cell receptor beta chains from one sample in a study of blood T cell repertoires in COVID-19. The data were produced by immunoSEQ multiplex PCR, yet TCRdb's version contains in-frame clones alone and is incomplete. The sample contains tens of thousands of clones, about 86% of which appear only once. Sequencing used peripheral blood. The source of these receptors is a woman aged 60 to 75 with acute or convalescent COVID-19. CDR3s leave out the opening cysteine and the closing phenylalanine or tryptophan. A D gene is named only where the DNA matches it firmly.

v_gene	j_gene	d_gene	CDR3aa
TRBV5-1	TRBJ1-4	.	ASSPRMRGEKLF
TRBV10-2	TRBJ2-7	.	ASSESAGAEQY
TRBV5-1	TRBJ1-3	TRBD1	ASSPQTGAGNTIY
TRBV28	TRBJ1-6	.	ASSFPGPGGKSPLH
TRBV7-9	TRBJ2-1	TRBD2	ASSLSGMYYNEQF
TRBV5-4	TRBJ1-1	TRBD1	ASSTGGPVNTEAF
TRBV25-1	TRBJ2-7	.	ASSQVSSYEQY
TRBV10-3	TRBJ2-1	.	ATYSGEYNEQF
TRBV7-8	TRBJ2-7	.	ASSPGNPQY
TRBV12-5	TRBJ1-2	TRBD1	ASGRDRTSYT
TRBV11-2	TRBJ2-5	.	ASSTQQAGETQY
TRBV6-1	TRBJ1-2	TRBD1	ASSEGWTGGGYT
TRBV18	TRBJ2-7	TRBD1	ASSPDREVYEQY
TRBV12-5	TRBJ2-7	.	ASCEQTEVDEQY
TRBV4-2	TRBJ2-7	TRBD1	ASSQGGLRDRGAEQY
TRBV6-5	TRBJ2-7	TRBD2	ASSKPSGRAHEQY
TRBV30	TRBJ1-2	TRBD1	AWSDRGHYGYT
TRBV19	TRBJ1-5	.	ASSKTFSNQPQH
TRBV6-5	TRBJ1-1	.	ASSYSRLRGTEAF
TRBV30	TRBJ1-4	TRBD1	AWRASGTGDEKLF
TRBV27	TRBJ2-3	TRBD2	ASTLSGVSTDTQY
TRBV11-3	TRBJ2-5	.	ASSLVPGLGTQY
TRBV25-1	TRBJ1-5	TRBD1	ASSEWAIGGGQPQH
TRBV18	TRBJ2-7	.	ASSPLDEQY
TRBV7-2	TRBJ1-4	TRBD1	ASSYLGTGEKLF
TRBV6-5	TRBJ1-1	.	ASRPSTGPNTEAF
TRBV9	TRBJ2-1	.	ASSGSGKVDEQF
TRBV15	TRBJ1-1	.	ATRPNRGVVAEAF
TRBV5-6	TRBJ2-2	.	ASSLGLHTGELF
TRBV30	TRBJ2-1	TRBD2	AWTRTVGASGRAIYNEQF
TRBV7-9	TRBJ1-5	.	ASSPAGNYQPQH
TRBV28	TRBJ1-1	.	ASSLQEGEAF
TRBV16	TRBJ1-6	TRBD1	ASSQLDREASPLH
TRBV18	TRBJ1-5	.	ASSPSPNQPQH
TRBV9	TRBJ1-6	.	ASRAEGGNSPLH
TRBV7-3	TRBJ1-1	.	ASSLGHSNTEAF
TRBV7-2	TRBJ2-2	TRBD2	ASSSSSGGANTGELF
TRBV2	TRBJ2-4	.	ASSRRDRLAKNIQY
TRBV5-1	TRBJ2-7	.	ASSLGQSYEQY
TRBV24-1	TRBJ2-7	TRBD1	ATKPGQGLGEQY
TRBV7-8	TRBJ2-2	TRBD2	ASSALLAGAIGELF
TRBV7-2	TRBJ1-3	.	ASSPGVGPGNTIY
TRBV12-3/TRBV12-4	TRBJ2-1	.	ASSYRGEQF
TRBV7-6	TRBJ1-2	TRBD1	ASSLGGQGGYGYT
TRBV10-1	TRBJ2-7	.	ASSPTDYEQY
TRBV5-4	TRBJ1-6	.	ASRPGTQNSPLH
TRBV19	TRBJ2-7	.	ASSLTGISPSYEQY